The clone carrying this T cell receptor (beta chain) was seen more than once but under ten times. Its antigen is as yet unknown. Constant-segment primers and 5'RACE yielded cDNA libraries for TCR alpha and TCR beta, each carrying sample barcodes and UMIs. One entry per CDR3 protein results from TCRdb running MiXCR on the 5' RACE reads. The table lists around 510,000 distinct CDR3 sequences, roughly a fifth of them singletons. The data derive from a study of T-cell memory formation after mild COVID-19. The study, taken as a whole, reports: Clones shrinking from day 15 to 85 showed even CD4/CD8 mixes; later expanders tilted CD4+. Clones from the second wave (peaking day 37) had unconfirmed SARS-CoV-2 specificity. Cross-reactive memory seemingly joined, as some responding clones were found in pre-infection memory.

The sample comprised PBMCs or a T cell subset sorted from them (not recorded which). The origin of this receptor is an adult woman who had mild COVID-19 (a few samples of this study predate the infection). Cell type and time point are not known.

This CDR3 is CASSRGRAQPQHF. As DNA, the CDR3 is TGTGCCAGCTCCCGAGGCAGGGCACAGCCCCAGCATTTT. V gene TRBV6-2 or TRBV6-3 combines with J gene TRBJ1-5, with D perhaps matching TRBD1 (5 bases). Germline assignment: CDR1 MNHEY and CDR2 SVGEGT. The V gene lost 8 bases and the J gene lost 7 bases, with 15 bases spanning the gap. This CDR3 region has 13 residues.